These 23 T cell receptor beta chains share one sample of origin, sequenced in a study of cytomegalovirus exposure and HLA in healthy donors. The repertoire was sequenced with immunoSEQ multiplex PCR; TCRdb's copy has only in-frame clones and lacks some. The data contain some 140,000 clones, 80% to 90% of them seen just once; the ten biggest clones take up about 6.4%. Sequenced sample: PBMCs. The source is a woman aged 25 to 39 in good health and CMV-seropositive.

The chain joins TRBV2 to TRBJ1-2; tentatively, D is TRBD1 (5 bases). V was pared by 3 bases and J by 3 bases, with 11 bases between. Germline CDR1 reads SNHLY; CDR2 reads FYNNEI. CDR3 length: 14 residues. The CDR3 loop reads CASSDSGDDYGYTF. Here the CDR3 DNA reads TGTGCCAGCAGTGATTCGGGGGATGACTATGGCTACACCTTC. The full variable domain, with the rest looked up from reference TRBV2 and TRBJ1-2, is EPEVTQTPSHQVTQMGQEVILRCVPISNHLYFYWYRQILGQKVEFLVSFYNNEISEKSEIFDDQFSVERPDGSNFTLKIRSTKLEDSAMYFCASSDSGDDYGYTFGSGTRLTVV.

This clone was detected only a few times. The chain combines TRBV9 with TRBJ2-2; a possible D gene is TRBD2 (5 bases). CDR3 size: 14 residues. With 0 bases removed from V and 4 bases from J, the gap between germline ends came to 7 bases. The germline CDR1 and CDR2 sequences are SGDLS and YYNGEE. For the CDR3, the DNA is TGTGCCAGCAGCGTAGTCGCGGGCACCGGGGAGCTGTTTTTT. Its protein product is CASSVVAGTGELFF.

The chain carries TRBV28 and TRBJ2-7; 9 bases fit TRBD2. V dropped 3 bases and J dropped 3; count of bases not matched to a gene: 15. Germline V gene sequence: CDR1 MDHEN, CDR2 SYDVKM. CDR3 length: 18 amino acids. CDR3 loop: CASSFPRNGAGGLYEQYF. CDR3 DNA: TGTGCCAGCAGTTTCCCCCGGAATGGAGCGGGGGGCCTCTACGAGCAGTACTTC.

The chain has TRBV9 and TRBJ1-2; D is ambiguous. Germline loops: CDR1 SGDLS, CDR2 YYNGEE. V was clipped by 0 bases and J by 4 bases, with 16 bases between them. The length of the CDR3 is 16 residues. CDR3: CASSVGGGLDSYGYTF. The CDR3 region has the DNA TGTGCCAGCAGCGTAGGGGGAGGGCTTGATTCCTATGGCTACACCTTC.

The chain has TRBV2 and TRBJ1-4; 8 nucleotides align to TRBD1. J gave up 7 bases and V 2 bases, and 3 bases lay outside the gene matches. This CDR3 is 14 amino acids long. Germline-derived CDR1 and CDR2 are SNHLY and FYNNEI. The CDR3: CASSEPGGSEKLFF. CDR3 nucleotides: TGTGCCAGCAGTGAACCAGGGGGCTCTGAAAAACTGTTTTTT.

The chain links TRBV7-2 to TRBJ2-3; 10 nucleotides match TRBD2. Losses at the gene ends were 3 bases for V and 4 bases for J; bases not matched to a gene: 4. The CDR3 extends over 15 amino acids. The germline gives CDR1 SGHTA, CDR2 FQGNSA. The CDR3 sequence: CASSFSGGRADTQYF. For the CDR3, the DNA is TGTGCCAGCAGCTTTAGCGGGGGGAGGGCAGATACGCAGTATTTT.

This sequence joins TRBV27 and TRBJ2-7; D is ambiguous. Germline CDR1 is MNHEY and CDR2 is SMNVEV (reference sequence). The CDR3 length is 14 residues. The V and J ends lost 2 bases and 0 bases respectively, with 8 bases between them. Here the CDR3 reads CASSLGQFSYEQYF. The CDR3 DNA sequence: TGTGCCAGCAGTTTAGGGCAGTTCTCCTACGAGCAGTACTTC.

The gene calls are TRBV2 and TRBJ2-5; D gene unclear. The CDR3 totals 13 residues. Germline V gene sequence: CDR1 SNHLY, CDR2 FYNNEI. Trimming cost V 3 bases and J 5 bases, with 10 bases left between them. The CDR3 DNA reads as TGTGCCAGCAGTGATTGGTCTGCGGAGACCCAGTACTTC. Translated: CASSDWSAETQYF.

In this sample, this clone turned up once. This chain links TRBV2 with TRBJ2-7, with TRBD1 matching over 7 bases. V shed 6 bases and J 2 bases; nucleotides not matched to a gene: 10. Germline CDR1 reads SNHLY; CDR2 reads FYNNEI. This CDR3 has 15 amino acids. The chain's CDR3 is CASRYTGTAPYEQYF. Written as DNA, the CDR3 is TGTGCCAGCAGGTACACCGGGACAGCTCCCTACGAGCAGTACTTC.

As DNA, the CDR3 is TGTGCCAGCACCGCCGACAGGGTTGGCGAAAAACTGTTTTTT. Amino acids: CASTADRVGEKLFF. This chain connects TRBV28 to TRBJ1-4, with 7 bases fitting TRBD1. Germline-derived CDR1 and CDR2 are MDHEN and SYDVKM. The CDR3 runs 14 residues. The J segment lost 8 bases and the V segment lost 7 bases, leaving 10 bases of the junction unmatched.

The count of this clone is one. The chain carries TRBV11-1 and TRBJ2-3; 8 bases fit TRBD2. The CDR3 is 15 residues long. Trimming cost V 2 bases and J 4 bases; bases outside gene matches: 5. Germline V gene sequence: CDR1 SGHAT, CDR2 FQDESV (reference sequence). The CDR3 region has the DNA TGTGCCAGCAGCTTAAGCGGGGGAACAGCAGATACGCAGTATTTT. This codes for CASSLSGGTADTQYF.

The V and J genes are TRBV5-1 and TRBJ2-3; TRBD2 might be the D (6 bases). The germline CDR1 and CDR2 sequences are SGHRS and YFSETQ. Trimming took 0 bases from V and 2 from J, leaving 10 bases between them. This CDR3 is built from 15 residues. In nucleotides, the CDR3 is TGCGCCAGCAGCTTGGCCGGGACTTTCACAGATACGCAGTATTTT. Translation: CASSLAGTFTDTQYF.

The chain couples TRBV2 to TRBJ2-7; D is possibly TRBD1 (5 bases). The CDR3 length is 15 residues. With 3 bases removed from V and 1 base from J, the gap between germline ends came to 13 bases. Germline assignment: CDR1 SNHLY and CDR2 FYNNEI. For the CDR3, the DNA is TGTGCCAGCAGTGAGATGTCAGGGCCATCCTACGAGCAGTACTTC. As protein: CASSEMSGPSYEQYF.

The chain is built from TRBV28 and TRBJ1-5; the match to TRBD1 covers 8 bases. Germline V gene sequence: CDR1 MDHEN, CDR2 SYDVKM. CDR3 length equals 15 residues. Trimming removed 2 bases from V and 4 bases from J; junction bases left unmatched: 4. The CDR3 DNA reads as TGTGCCAGCAGTTTACCTCAGGGGGCTAATCAGCCCCAGCATTTT. Residues: CASSLPQGANQPQHF.

The sample holds one count of this clone. This sequence joins TRBV20-1 and TRBJ2-7; D unclear. CDR3 size: 11 residues. Germline-derived CDR1 and CDR2 are DFQATT and SNEGSKA (reference sequence). Trimming stripped 6 bases from V and 2 bases from J, with 8 bases between. CDR3 bases: TGCAGTGCCCTCGTAACCTACGAGCAGTACTTC. Protein product: CSALVTYEQYF.

The J gene is TRBJ2-2, the V gene TRBV5-1, with D perhaps TRBD1 (6 bases). With 4 bases removed from V and 5 bases from J, the gap between germline ends came to 21 bases. CDR1 is SGHRS, CDR2 YFSETQ, per germline. The CDR3 length is 17 residues. CDR3 sequence reads: CASSASRGIQSTGELFF. CDR3 DNA: TGCGCCAGCAGCGCGAGCAGGGGTATACAGTCGACCGGGGAGCTGTTTTTT.

In this sample, this clone turned up once. The V gene is TRBV2, the J gene TRBJ2-1; 11 bases are a match to TRBD1. The CDR3 is made up of 18 amino acids. Germline V gene lookup returns CDR1 SNHLY and CDR2 FYNNEI. Trimming took 3 bases from V and 2 from J; bases not matched to a gene: 9. This CDR3 is CASSDWVEGQGAYNEQFF. Written as DNA, the CDR3 is TGTGCCAGCAGTGATTGGGTTGAGGGACAGGGGGCCTACAATGAGCAGTTCTTC.

The chain recombines TRBV18 with TRBJ2-1, with TRBD2 matching 9 bases. The trim removed 2 bases at V and 3 bases at J, leaving 5 bases unmatched. The CDR3 contains 16 residues. Germline CDR1 KGHSH, CDR2 LQKENI. CDR3 sequence (DNA): TGTGCCAGCTCACCAGATAGGACTAGCGTCTACAATGAGCAGTTCTTC. Translation: CASSPDRTSVYNEQFF.

This clone appeared once. The gene calls are TRBV28 and TRBJ2-7; D remains unclear. Germline CDR1 reads MDHEN; CDR2 reads SYDVKM. With 5 bases removed from V and 6 bases from J, the gap between germline ends came to 8 bases. The CDR3 consists of 11 residues. The CDR3 here is CASSPPGEQYF. CDR3 nucleotides: TGTGCCAGCAGTCCCCCCGGCGAGCAGTACTTC.

The rearrangement links TRBV2 to TRBJ1-1, with D possibly matching TRBD1 (6 bases). The length of the CDR3 is 18 residues. With 6 bases removed from V and 0 bases from J, the gap between germline ends came to 23 bases. Germline assignment: CDR1 SNHLY and CDR2 FYNNEI. This CDR3 is CASRTFLTTGFMNTEAFF. CDR3 bases: TGTGCCAGCAGGACCTTCCTGACGACAGGATTCATGAACACTGAAGCTTTCTTT.

The rearrangement links TRBV19 to TRBJ1-1; the match to TRBD1 covers 8 bases. V gave up 5 bases and J gave up 0 bases; unmatched junction bases: 8. Germline CDR1 and CDR2: LNHDA and SQIVND (reference sequence). The CDR3 sequence is 16 residues long. The CDR3 is CASSPWTGRLNTEAFF. The CDR3 DNA sequence: TGTGCCAGTAGTCCATGGACAGGGAGGCTGAACACTGAAGCTTTCTTT.

This clone was counted a few times. The genes are TRBV7-8 and TRBJ2-1, with D maybe TRBD2 (5 bases). Germline loops: CDR1 SGHVS, CDR2 FQNEAQ. The CDR3 has 12 amino acids. Trimming stripped 0 bases from V and 10 bases from J, with 7 bases between. CDR3 coding DNA: TGTGCCAGCAGCTTAGCAGCGGCGGAGCAGTTCTTC. As protein: CASSLAAAEQFF.

The chain couples TRBV9 to TRBJ2-7; D may be TRBD2 (5 bases). The CDR3 contains 14 residues. Deletions cut 3 bases from V and 1 base from J, with 11 bases between. The germline V gene encodes CDR1 SGDLS and CDR2 YYNGEE. CDR3 loop: CASSAGEWSYEQYF. CDR3 DNA sequence: TGTGCCAGCAGCGCCGGGGAGTGGTCCTACGAGCAGTACTTC.